This TCR beta chain stems from a study of T cell repertoires in cytomegalovirus infection. TCRdb independently ran MiXCR on the reads; one entry per CDR3 protein. The sample has fewer than 200,000 distinct CDR3 sequences, approximately 15% seen once. CDR3 length: 15 amino acids. Germline CDR1 and CDR2: LNHDA and SQIVND (reference sequence). The V and J ends lost 6 bases and 4 bases, in that order; junction bases with no gene match: 11. Source material: PBMCs. V usage is TRBV19 and J usage is TRBJ1-1, with 7 bases that match TRBD1. This receptor was obtained from a human donor in good health (CMV status not recorded). Some clones in this sample may be carry-over from other donors' samples. CDR3 region: CASSLTDRAGTEAFF. The DNA of the CDR3 is TGTGCCAGTAGCCTTACAGACAGGGCCGGCACTGAAGCTTTCTTT. Full variable domain (rest looked up from reference TRBV19 and TRBJ1-1): DGGITQSPKYLFRKEGQNVTLSCEQNLNHDAMYWYRQDPGQGLRLIYYSQIVNDFQKGDIAEGYSVSREKKESFPLTVTSAQKNPTAFYLCASSLTDRAGTEAFFGQGTRLTVV.